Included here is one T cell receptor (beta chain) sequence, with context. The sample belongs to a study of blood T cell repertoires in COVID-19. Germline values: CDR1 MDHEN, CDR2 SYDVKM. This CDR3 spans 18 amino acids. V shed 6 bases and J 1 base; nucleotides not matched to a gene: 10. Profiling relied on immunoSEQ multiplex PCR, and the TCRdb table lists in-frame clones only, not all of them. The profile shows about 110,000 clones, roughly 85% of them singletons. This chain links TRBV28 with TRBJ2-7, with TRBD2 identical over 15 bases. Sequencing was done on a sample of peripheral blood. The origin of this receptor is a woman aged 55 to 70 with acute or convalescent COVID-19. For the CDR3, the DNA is TGTGCCAGCAGCGGTACCGGGACTAGCGGGGGGCTGTCCTACGAGCAGTACTTC. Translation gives CASSGTGTSGGLSYEQYF.